The 5 T cell receptor beta chains below were found in one sample sequenced in a study of blood T cell repertoires in COVID-19. Assay: immunoSEQ multiplex PCR; the TCRdb copy retains only in-frame clones and omits some. The sample lists roughly 200,000 clones, around 87% occurring once. Sequencing used peripheral blood. These receptors all come from a man aged 55 to 70 with acute or convalescent COVID-19.

The rearrangement links TRBV21-1 to TRBJ1-5; the table names TRBD1, a call not compared with the DNA. TRBV21-1 is flagged as a pseudogene. The CDR3 totals 15 residues. The CDR3 sequence: CAKGHETGGRQPQHF. DNA of the CDR3: TGTGCCAAGGGCCACGAGACAGGGGGCCGTCAGCCCCAGCATTTT.

The chain is built from TRBV28 and TRBJ1-1, with D perhaps TRBD1 (5 bases). Germline V gives CDR1 MDHEN, CDR2 SYDVKM. V was pared by 2 bases and J by 3 bases, with 10 bases between. The CDR3 contains 14 residues. The CDR3 bases are TGTGCCAGCAGTTTAGTGGGGGGACACACTGAAGCTTTCTTT. Its translation: CASSLVGGHTEAFF.

As for this clone: Other DNA sequences in the sample encode the same CDR3. The chain combines TRBV7-9 with TRBJ1-1; D is undetermined. Germline CDR1 SEHNR, CDR2 FQNEAQ (reference sequence). This CDR3 contains 14 residues. V gave up 0 bases and J gave up 2 bases, with 7 bases separating them. In DNA form, the CDR3 reads TGTGCCAGCAGCTTAGCGCGAGTAAACACTGAAGCTTTCTTT. It codes for CASSLARVNTEAFF.

This clone was seen a few times. This chain links TRBV6-5 with TRBJ2-7; TRBD2 might be the D (6 bases). V was trimmed by 4 bases and J by 0 bases, leaving 16 bases between them. The CDR3 has 16 amino acids. Germline V gives CDR1 MNHEY, CDR2 SVGAGI. The DNA of the CDR3 is TGTGCCAGCAGTTCCGGCGGGACTCATAGCTCCTACGAGCAGTACTTC. Translating it yields CASSSGGTHSSYEQYF.

V gene TRBV11-2 combines with J gene TRBJ1-1; tentative D call: TRBD1 (5 bases). Trimming stripped 2 bases from V and 11 bases from J, with 15 bases between. The CDR3 spans 13 residues. In germline, CDR1 is SGHAT, CDR2 FQNNGV. The CDR3 sequence is CASSLSARDSAFF. As DNA, the CDR3 is TGTGCCAGCAGCTTATCTGCTCGGGACTCGGCTTTCTTT.